This note documents a single T cell receptor beta chain sequence. This clone's antigen is unknown. No quality values exist for individual bases; no much larger clone is one base distant. Healthy HIV-negative adults with no recently reported acute infections or vaccinations were included as donors. Only Caucasian adults living in Nashville, Tennessee, USA were represented among the donors. CD4+ T cells were enriched by magnetic negative selection, after which naive cells were positively selected on CD45RA and the negative fraction was taken as the memory subset. Blood was obtained by leukapheresis, after which PBMCs were separated by Ficoll-Histopaque density gradient centrifugation and cryopreserved in liquid nitrogen vapor phase. Purity and quantity of every magnetically sorted T cell population were checked by analytical flow cytometry. Genomic DNA was isolated from every sorted fraction and measured by UV absorbance on a Nanodrop 2000c.

This sample stems from a study of shared clonotypes between healthy human individuals (dated by TCRdb to 2019 to 2021). About the study as a whole: The cohort comprised two women and a few men aged 18 to 49 years. Per donor, three plates each were used for CD4 naive and CD4 memory, two for CD8 naive, and one for CD8 memory. Leukapheresis yielded between about 0.85 and 10 billion PBMCs per donor. Blood TCR repertoires of roughly five healthy adults were deeply sequenced to estimate repertoire size and the extent of clonotype sharing between individuals. To increase sequencing depth and limit assay-specific biases, different laboratories used diverse techniques to prepare libraries and sequence TCR repertoires. The study at large found these results: Based on pairwise subsampling, the degree of clonotype sharing among donors was expected to be affected by sequencing depth. Even with the large sequencing depth, rarefaction of the sorted-subset datasets indicated that sequencing was incomplete. About 5% of naive CD4, around 4% of naive CD8, approximately 2% of memory CD4, and 0.35% to 0.4% of memory CD8 clonotypes were shared across a handful of donors. Compared with non-shared clonotypes, the clonotypes found in all four sorted-subset donors had higher generation probabilities. Larger estimated clonotype richness was generally found for naive subsets than for memory subsets. Sampling was restricted to blood, and TCR repertoires in tissue are likely to differ from TCR repertoires in blood. The small number of donors limited the genetic and exposure-history diversity represented.

TCR CDR3 regions were amplified from genomic DNA by multiplex PCR using the deep immunoSEQ assay. Extracted genomic DNA from each cell subset was spread evenly across all wells of several immunoSEQ 96-well plates, with each plate serving as a replicate. Each replicate PCR for sorted subsets received about 180 ng genomic DNA, equal to roughly 33,000 T cell genomes. Purified libraries were quantified with a Qubit 3.0 fluorometer, sized on a Bioanalyzer 2100, and re-quantified with the KAPA Library Quantification kit. Every immunoSEQ 96-well plate was sequenced on a dedicated single-read 150-cycle Illumina NextSeq 550 flow cell. In the source study's methods: Because only junctional sequences without quality scores were contained in the immunoSEQ output, filtering matching that applied to full-length reads could not be performed. Sequences were annotated with PyIR, a Python wrapper for IgBLAST v1.9, using IMGT germline references to assign V/J genes and CDR3. Reads with weak V/J assignments (E-value above 1e-6), missing CDR3, stop codons, out-of-frame junctions, or ambiguous translated residues were removed. V3J clonotypes were defined by identical inferred V gene, J gene, and CDR3 amino acid sequence. Percentage overlap between repertoires was calculated by dividing the number of shared unique clonotypes by the size of the smaller repertoire. Three approaches were used to assess repertoire richness: RTK rarefaction, the Chao1 estimator, and Recon v2.1 estimates of unobserved clonotypes. Generation probabilities for all TCRbeta clonotypes obtained by the gDNA method from a handful of donors were computed using OLGA. The table was pulled from immuneACCESS by TCRdb, which kept in-frame rearrangements only. Such tables lose some clones; where checked, under half of the loss comes from unresolved V genes, and the rest has no known cause. D and trimming were read from the DNA, whereas the V and J calls and clone size are those reported in that table. This sample holds some 2,000,000 clones; around 95% were observed only once. The ten largest make up more than 0.1% of the sample.

This receptor was obtained from a man aged 18 to 35 in good health. The sequenced sample consisted of naive CD4+ T cells sorted from blood. The cell subset or site label for this specimen denotes: CD45RA+ positively selected.

The CDR3 protein: CASSLQALATGELFF. The nucleotides read TGTGCCAGCAGTTTACAGGCACTCGCTACCGGGGAGCTGTTTTTT. The chain joins TRBV28 to TRBJ2-2, with the identity of the D gene unclear. The CDR3 starts with the cysteine, ends with the phenylalanine, and has 15 residues. Only CDR3 DNA remains: 45 bases, in frame from the first base. Between the V and J ends, shortened by 2 bases and 5 bases respectively, the junction contains 12 bases. From the germline V gene, CDR1 is MDHEN and CDR2 is SYDVKM. The full variable domain, completed from the reference TRBV28 and TRBJ2-2 proteins outside the CDR3, reads DVKVTQSSRYLVKRTGEKVFLECVQDMDHENMFWYRQDPGLGLRLIYFSYDVKMKEKGDIPEGYSVSREKKERFSLILESASTNQTSMYLCASSLQALATGELFFGEGSRLTVL.